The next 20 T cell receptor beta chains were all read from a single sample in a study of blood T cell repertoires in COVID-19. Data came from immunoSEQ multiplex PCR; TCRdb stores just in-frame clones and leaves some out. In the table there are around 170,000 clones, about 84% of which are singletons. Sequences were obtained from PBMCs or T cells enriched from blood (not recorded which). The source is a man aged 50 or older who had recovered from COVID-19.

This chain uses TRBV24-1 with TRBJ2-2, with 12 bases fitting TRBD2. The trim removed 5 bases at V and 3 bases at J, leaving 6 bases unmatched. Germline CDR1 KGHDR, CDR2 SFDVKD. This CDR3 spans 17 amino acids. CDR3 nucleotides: TGTGCCACCAGTGCGGCTAGCGGGGGGGCGGACACCGGGGAGCTGTTTTTT. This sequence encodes CATSAASGGADTGELFF.

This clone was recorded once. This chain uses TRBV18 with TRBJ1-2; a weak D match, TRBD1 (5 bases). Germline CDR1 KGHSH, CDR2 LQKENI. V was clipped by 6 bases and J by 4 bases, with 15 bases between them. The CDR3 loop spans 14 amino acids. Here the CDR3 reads CASSLIETVYGYTF. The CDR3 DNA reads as TGTGCCAGCTCCCTGATCGAGACAGTCTATGGCTACACCTTC. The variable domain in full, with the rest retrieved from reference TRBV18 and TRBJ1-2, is NAGVMQNPRHLVRRRGQEARLRCSPMKGHSHVYWYRQLPEEGLKFMVYLQKENIIDESGMPKERFSAEFPKEGPSILRIQQVVRGDSAAYFCASSLIETVYGYTFGSGTRLTVV.

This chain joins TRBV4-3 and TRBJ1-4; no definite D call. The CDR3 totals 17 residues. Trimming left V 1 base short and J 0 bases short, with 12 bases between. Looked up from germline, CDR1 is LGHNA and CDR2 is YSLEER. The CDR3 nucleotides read TGCGCCAGCAGCCAAGTATGTTGCACTGCAACTAATGAAAAACTGTTTTTT. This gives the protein CASSQVCCTATNEKLFF.

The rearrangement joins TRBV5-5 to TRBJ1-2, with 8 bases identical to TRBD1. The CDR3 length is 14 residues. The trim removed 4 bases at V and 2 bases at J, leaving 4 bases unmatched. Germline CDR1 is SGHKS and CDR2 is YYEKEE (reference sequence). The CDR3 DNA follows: TGTGCCAGCAGCCGACAGGGGATGAACTATGGCTACACCTTC. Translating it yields CASSRQGMNYGYTF.

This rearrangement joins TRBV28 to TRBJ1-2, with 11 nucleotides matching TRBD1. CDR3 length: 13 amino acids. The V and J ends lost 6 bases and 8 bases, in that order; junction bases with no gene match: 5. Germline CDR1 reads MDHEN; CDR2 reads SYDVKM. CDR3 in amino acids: CASRQDRGQGYTF. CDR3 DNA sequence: TGTGCCAGCAGGCAGGACAGGGGGCAGGGCTACACCTTC.

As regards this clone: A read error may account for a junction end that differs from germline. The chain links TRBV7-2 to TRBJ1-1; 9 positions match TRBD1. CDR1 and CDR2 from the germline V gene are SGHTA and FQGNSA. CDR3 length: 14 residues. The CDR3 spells CASSRGGTGSEAFF. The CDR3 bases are TGTGCCAGCAGCCGCGGGGGGACAGGGTCTGAGGCTTTCTTT.

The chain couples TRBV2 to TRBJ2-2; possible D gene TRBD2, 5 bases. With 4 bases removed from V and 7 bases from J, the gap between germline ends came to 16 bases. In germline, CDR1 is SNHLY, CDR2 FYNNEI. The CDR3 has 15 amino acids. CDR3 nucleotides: TGTGCCAGCAGTGGATACGCTGCCGCGGGCGGGGAGCTGTTTTTT. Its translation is CASSGYAAAGGELFF.

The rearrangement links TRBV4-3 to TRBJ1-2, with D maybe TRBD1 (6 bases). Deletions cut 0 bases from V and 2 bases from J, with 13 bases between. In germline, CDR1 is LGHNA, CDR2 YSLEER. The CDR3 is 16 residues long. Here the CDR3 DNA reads TGCGCCAGCAGCCAAGATGGGAGGGGGGGAAACTATGGCTACACCTTC. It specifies CASSQDGRGGNYGYTF.

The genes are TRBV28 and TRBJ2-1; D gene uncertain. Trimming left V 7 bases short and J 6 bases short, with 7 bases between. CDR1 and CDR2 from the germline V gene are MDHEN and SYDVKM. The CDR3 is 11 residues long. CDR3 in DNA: TGTGCCAGCACCCCCGGCAATGAGCAGTTCTTC. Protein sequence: CASTPGNEQFF.

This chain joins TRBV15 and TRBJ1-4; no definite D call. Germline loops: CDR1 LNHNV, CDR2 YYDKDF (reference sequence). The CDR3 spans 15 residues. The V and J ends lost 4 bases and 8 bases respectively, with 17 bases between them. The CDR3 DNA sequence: TGTGCCACCAGCACTGTGAGATTTAAGTCGGAAAAACTGTTTTTT. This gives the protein CATSTVRFKSEKLFF.

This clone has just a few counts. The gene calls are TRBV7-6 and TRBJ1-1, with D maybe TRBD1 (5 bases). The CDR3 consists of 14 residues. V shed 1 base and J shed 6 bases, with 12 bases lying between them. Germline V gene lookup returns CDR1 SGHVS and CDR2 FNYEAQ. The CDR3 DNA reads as TGTGCCAGCAGCTTAGGGGGCAGTGGCGCTGAAGCTTTCTTT. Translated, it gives CASSLGGSGAEAFF.

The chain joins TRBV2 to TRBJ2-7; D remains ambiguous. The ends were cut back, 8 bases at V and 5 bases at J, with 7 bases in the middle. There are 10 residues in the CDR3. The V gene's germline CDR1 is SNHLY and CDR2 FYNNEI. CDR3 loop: CASLRDEQYF. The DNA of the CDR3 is TGTGCCAGCCTCCGGGACGAGCAGTACTTC.

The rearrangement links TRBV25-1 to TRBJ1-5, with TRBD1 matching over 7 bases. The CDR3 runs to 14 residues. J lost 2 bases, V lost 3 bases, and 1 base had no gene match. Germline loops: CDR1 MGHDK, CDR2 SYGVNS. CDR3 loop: CASSDTGGNQPQHF. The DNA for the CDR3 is TGTGCCAGCAGTGACACAGGGGGCAATCAGCCCCAGCATTTT.

In nucleotides, the CDR3 is TGTGCCAGCAGTCTAAGTTCGGGCGAGCAGTACTTC. Its translation is CASSLSSGEQYF. J is TRBJ2-7 and V is TRBV12-3 or TRBV12-4; unclear D gene. Deletions cut 5 bases from V and 6 bases from J, with 11 bases between. The CDR3 runs to 12 residues.

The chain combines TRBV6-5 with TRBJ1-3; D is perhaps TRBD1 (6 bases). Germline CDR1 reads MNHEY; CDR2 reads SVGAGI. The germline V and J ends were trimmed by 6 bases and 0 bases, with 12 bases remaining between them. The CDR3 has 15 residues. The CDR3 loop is CASRPGQNSGNTIYF. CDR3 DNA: TGTGCCAGCAGACCGGGACAAAACTCTGGAAACACCATATATTTT.

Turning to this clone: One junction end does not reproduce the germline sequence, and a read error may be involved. The CDR3 nucleotides read TGTGCTAGCAGCTTATTCGTAGAATACACAGATACGCAGTATTTT. It yields the protein CASSLFVEYTDTQYF. V gene TRBV7-7 combines with J gene TRBJ2-3; D gene uncertain. In germline, CDR1 is SSHAT, CDR2 FNYEAQ (reference sequence). This CDR3 region has 15 residues.

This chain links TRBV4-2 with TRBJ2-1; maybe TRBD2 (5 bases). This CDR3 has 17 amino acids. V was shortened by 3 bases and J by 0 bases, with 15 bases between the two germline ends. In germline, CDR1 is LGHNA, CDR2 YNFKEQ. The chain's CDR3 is CASSQAGVPSSYNEQFF. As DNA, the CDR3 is TGTGCCAGCAGCCAGGCCGGGGTACCAAGCTCCTACAATGAGCAGTTCTTC.

CDR3 sequence reads: CASSLVTGTDTQYF. CDR3 DNA sequence: TGTGCCAGCAGCTTAGTGACAGGTACAGATACGCAGTATTTT. The chain is built from TRBV7-2 and TRBJ2-3; D possibly corresponds to TRBD1 (6 bases). V was shortened by 1 base and J by 3 bases, with 8 bases between the two germline ends. The CDR3 covers 14 residues. Germline lookup yields CDR1 SGHTA and CDR2 FQGNSA.

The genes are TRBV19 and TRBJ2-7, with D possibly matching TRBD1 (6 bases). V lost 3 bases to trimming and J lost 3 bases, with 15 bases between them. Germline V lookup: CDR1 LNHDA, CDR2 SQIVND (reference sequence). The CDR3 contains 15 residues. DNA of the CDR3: TGTGCCAGTAGTATCGTCCCAGGGGATAACTACGAGCAGTACTTC. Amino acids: CASSIVPGDNYEQYF.

This CDR3 reads CASSTAYGYTF. In DNA form, the CDR3 reads TGTGCCAGCAGCACAGCTTATGGCTACACCTTC. The V call is TRBV12-3 or TRBV12-4, the J call TRBJ1-2, with D uncertain. V lost 6 bases, J lost 5 bases, and 7 bases lay in between. The CDR3 spans 11 residues.